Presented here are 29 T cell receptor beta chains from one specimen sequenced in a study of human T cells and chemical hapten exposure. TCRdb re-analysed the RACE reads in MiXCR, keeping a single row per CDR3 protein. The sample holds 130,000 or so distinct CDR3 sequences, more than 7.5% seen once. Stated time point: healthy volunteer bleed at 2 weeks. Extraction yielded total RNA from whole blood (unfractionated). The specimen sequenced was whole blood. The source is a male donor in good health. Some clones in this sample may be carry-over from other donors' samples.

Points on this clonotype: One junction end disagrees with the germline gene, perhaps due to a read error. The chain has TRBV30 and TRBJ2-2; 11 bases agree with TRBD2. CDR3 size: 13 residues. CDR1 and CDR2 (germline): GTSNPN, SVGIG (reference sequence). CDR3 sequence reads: CASTSGTTGELLF. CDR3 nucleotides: TGTGCCTCGACTAGCGGGACCACCGGGGAGCTGCTTTTT. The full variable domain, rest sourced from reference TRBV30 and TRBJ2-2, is SQTIHQWPATLVQPVGSPLSLECTVEGTSNPNLYWYRQAAGRGLQLLFYSVGIGQISSEVPQNLSASRPQDRQFILSSKKLLLSDSGFYLCASTSGTTGELLFGEGSRLTVL.

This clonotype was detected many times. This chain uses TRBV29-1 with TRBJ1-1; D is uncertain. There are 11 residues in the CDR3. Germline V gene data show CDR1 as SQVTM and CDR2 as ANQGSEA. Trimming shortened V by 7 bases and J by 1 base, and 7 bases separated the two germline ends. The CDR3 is CSATQNTEAFF. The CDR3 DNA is TGCAGCGCCACACAGAACACTGAAGCTTTCTTT.

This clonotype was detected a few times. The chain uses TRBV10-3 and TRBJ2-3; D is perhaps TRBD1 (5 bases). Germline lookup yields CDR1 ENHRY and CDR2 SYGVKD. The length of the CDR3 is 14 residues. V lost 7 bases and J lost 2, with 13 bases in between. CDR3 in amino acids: CAIMVQGFTDTQYF. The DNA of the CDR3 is TGTGCCATCATGGTCCAGGGTTTCACAGATACGCAGTATTTT.

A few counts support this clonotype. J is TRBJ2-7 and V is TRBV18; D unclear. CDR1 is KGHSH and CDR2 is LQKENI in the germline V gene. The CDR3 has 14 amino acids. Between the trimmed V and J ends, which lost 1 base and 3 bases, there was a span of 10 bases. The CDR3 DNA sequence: TGTGCCAGCTCACCACAAAGGGAAGTCTACGAGCAGTACTTC. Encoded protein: CASSPQREVYEQYF.

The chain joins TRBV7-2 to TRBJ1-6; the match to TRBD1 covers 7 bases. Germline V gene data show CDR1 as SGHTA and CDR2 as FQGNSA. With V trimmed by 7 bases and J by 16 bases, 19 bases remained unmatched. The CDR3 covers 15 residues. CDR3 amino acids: CASNPGQPLQRGLHF. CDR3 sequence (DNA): TGTGCCAGCAACCCGGGACAGCCCTTACAGCGAGGACTCCACTTT.

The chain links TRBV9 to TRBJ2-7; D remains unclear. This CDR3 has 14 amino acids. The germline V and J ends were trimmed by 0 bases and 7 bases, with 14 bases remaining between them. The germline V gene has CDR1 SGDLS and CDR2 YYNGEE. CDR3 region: CASSVALSLGEQYF. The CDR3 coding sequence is TGTGCCAGCAGCGTAGCCCTCTCACTCGGGGAGCAGTACTTC.

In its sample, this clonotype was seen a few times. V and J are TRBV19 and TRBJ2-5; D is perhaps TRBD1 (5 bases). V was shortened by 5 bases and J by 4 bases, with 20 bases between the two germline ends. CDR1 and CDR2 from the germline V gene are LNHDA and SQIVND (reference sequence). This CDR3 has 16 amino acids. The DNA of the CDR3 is TGTGCCAGTAGTCCCTCGGGCAGGGTCCCTCGAGAGACCCAGTACTTC. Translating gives CASSPSGRVPRETQYF.

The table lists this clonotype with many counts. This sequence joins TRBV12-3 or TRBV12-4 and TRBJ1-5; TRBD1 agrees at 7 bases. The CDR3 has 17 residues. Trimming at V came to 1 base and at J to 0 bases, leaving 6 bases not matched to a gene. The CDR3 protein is CASSLGPWDSSNQPQHF. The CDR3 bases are TGTGCCAGCAGTTTAGGGCCTTGGGACAGTAGCAATCAGCCCCAGCATTTT.

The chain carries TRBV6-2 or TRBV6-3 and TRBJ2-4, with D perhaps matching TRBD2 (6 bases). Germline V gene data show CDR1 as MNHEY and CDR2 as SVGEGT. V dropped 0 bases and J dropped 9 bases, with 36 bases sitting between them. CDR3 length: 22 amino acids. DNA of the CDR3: TGTGCCAGCAGTTACTCGAAGGATGGCGGAGGGAGTCGCGCCAACATTTGGAGCATTCAGTACTTC. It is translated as CASSYSKDGGGSRANIWSIQYF.

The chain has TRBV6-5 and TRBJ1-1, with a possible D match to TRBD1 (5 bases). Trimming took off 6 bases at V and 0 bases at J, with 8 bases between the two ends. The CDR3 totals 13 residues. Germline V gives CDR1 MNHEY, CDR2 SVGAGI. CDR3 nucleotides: TGTGCCAGCAGACGGGGCCTGAACACTGAAGCTTTCTTT. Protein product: CASRRGLNTEAFF.

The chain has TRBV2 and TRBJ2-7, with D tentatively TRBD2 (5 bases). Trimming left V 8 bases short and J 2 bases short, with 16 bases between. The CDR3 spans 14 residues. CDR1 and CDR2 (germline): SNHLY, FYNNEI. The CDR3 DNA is TGTGCCAGCCTCTTCCGGGATATTACCTACGAGCAGTACTTC. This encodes CASLFRDITYEQYF.

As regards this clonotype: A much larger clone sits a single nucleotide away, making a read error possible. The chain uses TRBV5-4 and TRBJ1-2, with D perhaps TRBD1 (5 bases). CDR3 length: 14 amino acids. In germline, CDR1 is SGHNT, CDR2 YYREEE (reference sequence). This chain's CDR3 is CDSSLEARDQGYTF. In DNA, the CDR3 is TGTGACAGCAGCTTGGAGGCCAGGGATCAGGGCTACACCTTC.

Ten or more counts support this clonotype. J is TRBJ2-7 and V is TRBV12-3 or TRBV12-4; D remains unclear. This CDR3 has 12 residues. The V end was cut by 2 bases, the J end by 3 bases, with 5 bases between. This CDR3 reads CASSLRDYEQYF. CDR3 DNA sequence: TGTGCCAGCAGTTTAAGGGACTACGAGCAGTACTTC.

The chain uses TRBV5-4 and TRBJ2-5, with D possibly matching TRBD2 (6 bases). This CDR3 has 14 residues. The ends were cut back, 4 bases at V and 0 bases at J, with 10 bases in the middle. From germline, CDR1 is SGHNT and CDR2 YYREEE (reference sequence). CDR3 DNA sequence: TGTGCCAGCAGCCAGGTAGCGGACCAAGAGACCCAGTACTTC. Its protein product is CASSQVADQETQYF.

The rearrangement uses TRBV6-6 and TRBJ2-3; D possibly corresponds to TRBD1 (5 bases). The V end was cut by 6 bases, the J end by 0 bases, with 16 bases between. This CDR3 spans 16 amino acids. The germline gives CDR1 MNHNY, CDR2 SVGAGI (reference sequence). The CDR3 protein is CASRGLRGSSTDTQYF. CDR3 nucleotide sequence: TGTGCCAGCAGGGGCCTAAGGGGCTCTAGCACAGATACGCAGTATTTT.

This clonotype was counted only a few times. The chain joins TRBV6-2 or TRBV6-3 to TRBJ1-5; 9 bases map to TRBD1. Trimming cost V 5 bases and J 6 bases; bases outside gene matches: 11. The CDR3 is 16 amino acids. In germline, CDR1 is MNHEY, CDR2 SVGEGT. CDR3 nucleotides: TGTGCCAGCAGTCCCTGGACAGGGGACGTCGGTCAGCCCCAGCATTTT. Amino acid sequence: CASSPWTGDVGQPQHF.

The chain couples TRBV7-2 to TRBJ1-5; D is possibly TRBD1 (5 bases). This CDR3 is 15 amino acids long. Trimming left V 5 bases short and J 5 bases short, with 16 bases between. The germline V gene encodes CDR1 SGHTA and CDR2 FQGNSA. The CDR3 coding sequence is TGTGCCAGCAGCCAAAACCACAGGAGCCATCAGCCCCAGCATTTT. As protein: CASSQNHRSHQPQHF.

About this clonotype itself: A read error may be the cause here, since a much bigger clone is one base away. CDR3 amino acids: CSAREILYEQYF. CDR3 sequence (DNA): TGCAGTGCTAGAGAAATACTCTACGAGCAGTACTTC. The chain couples TRBV20-1 to TRBJ2-7; no clear D gene. V dropped 0 bases and J dropped 3 bases, with 6 bases sitting between them. Germline V CDR1 and CDR2: DFQATT, SNEGSKA (reference sequence). The CDR3 loop spans 12 amino acids.

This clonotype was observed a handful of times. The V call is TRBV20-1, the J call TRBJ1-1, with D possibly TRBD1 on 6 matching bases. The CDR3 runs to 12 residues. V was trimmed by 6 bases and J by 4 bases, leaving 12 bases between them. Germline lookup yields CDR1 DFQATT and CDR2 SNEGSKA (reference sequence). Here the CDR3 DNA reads TGCAGTGCCCTAAGGGGGGGCACTGAAGCTTTCTTT. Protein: CSALRGGTEAFF.

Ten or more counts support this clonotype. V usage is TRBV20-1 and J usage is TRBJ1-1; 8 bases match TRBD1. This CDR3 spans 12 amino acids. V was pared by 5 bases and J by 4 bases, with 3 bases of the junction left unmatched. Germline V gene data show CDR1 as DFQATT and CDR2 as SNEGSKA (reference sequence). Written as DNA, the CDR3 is TGCAGTGCTTTCACAGGGGGCACTGAAGCTTTCTTT. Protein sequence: CSAFTGGTEAFF.

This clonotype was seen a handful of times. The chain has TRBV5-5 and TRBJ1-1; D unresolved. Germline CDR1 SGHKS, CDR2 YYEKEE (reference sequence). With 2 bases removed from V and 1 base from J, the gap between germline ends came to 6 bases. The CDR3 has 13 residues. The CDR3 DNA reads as TGTGCCAGCAGCTTTAAAGGGAACACTGAAGCTTTCTTT. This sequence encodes CASSFKGNTEAFF.

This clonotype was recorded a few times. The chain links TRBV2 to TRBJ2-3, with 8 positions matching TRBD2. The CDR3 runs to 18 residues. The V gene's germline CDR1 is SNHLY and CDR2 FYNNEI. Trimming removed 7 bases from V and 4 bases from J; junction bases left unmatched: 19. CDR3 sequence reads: CASILIKPGLEYADTQYF. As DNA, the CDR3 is TGTGCCAGCATATTGATTAAACCGGGACTAGAGTATGCAGATACGCAGTATTTT.

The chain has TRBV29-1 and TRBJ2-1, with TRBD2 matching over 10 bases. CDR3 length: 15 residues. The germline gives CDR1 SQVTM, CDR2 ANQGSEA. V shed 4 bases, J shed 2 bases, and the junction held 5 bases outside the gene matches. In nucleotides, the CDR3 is TGCAGCGTTGGAAGCGGGGGGGCCGCCTACAATGAGCAGTTCTTC. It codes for CSVGSGGAAYNEQFF.

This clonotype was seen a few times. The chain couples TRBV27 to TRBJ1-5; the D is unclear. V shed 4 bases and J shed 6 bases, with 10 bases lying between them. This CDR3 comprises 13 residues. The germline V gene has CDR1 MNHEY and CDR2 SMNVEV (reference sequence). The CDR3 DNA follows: TGTGCCAGCAGTTCCGAGGCGGGTCAGCCCCAGCATTTT. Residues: CASSSEAGQPQHF.

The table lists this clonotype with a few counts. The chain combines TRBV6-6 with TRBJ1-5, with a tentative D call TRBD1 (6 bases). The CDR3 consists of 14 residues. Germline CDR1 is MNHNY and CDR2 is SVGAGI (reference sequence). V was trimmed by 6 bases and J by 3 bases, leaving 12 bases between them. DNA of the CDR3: TGTGCCAGCAGCAGAGGGGGGAACAATCAGCCCCAGCATTTT. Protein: CASSRGGNNQPQHF.

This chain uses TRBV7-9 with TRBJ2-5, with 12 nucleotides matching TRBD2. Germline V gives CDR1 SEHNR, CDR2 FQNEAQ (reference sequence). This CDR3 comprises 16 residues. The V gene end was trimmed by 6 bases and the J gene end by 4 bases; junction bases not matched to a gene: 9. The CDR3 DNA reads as TGTGCCAGCAGTTCCCAGACTAGCGGGAGATTAGAGACCCAGTACTTC. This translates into CASSSQTSGRLETQYF.

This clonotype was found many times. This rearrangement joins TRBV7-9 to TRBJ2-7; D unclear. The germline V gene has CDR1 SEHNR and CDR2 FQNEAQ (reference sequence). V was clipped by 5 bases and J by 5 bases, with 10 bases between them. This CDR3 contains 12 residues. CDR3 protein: CASSLGRDEQYF. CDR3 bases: TGTGCCAGCAGCCTAGGAAGGGACGAGCAGTACTTC.

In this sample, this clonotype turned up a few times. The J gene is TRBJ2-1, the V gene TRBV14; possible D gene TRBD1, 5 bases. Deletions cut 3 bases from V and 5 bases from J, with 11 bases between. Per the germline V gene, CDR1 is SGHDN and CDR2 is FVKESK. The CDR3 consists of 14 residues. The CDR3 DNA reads TGTGCCAGCAGCCAGTTACAGGTCCACAATGAGCAGTTCTTC. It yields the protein CASSQLQVHNEQFF. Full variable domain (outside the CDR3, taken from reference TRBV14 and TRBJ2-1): EAGVTQFPSHSVIEKGQTVTLRCDPISGHDNLYWYRRVMGKEIKFLLHFVKESKQDESGMPNNRFLAERTGGTYSTLKVQPAELEDSGVYFCASSQLQVHNEQFFGPGTRLTVL.

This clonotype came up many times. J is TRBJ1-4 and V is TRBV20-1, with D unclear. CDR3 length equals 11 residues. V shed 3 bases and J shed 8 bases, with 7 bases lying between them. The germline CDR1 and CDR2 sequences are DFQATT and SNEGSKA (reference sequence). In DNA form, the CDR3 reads TGCAGTGCTAGGGGTGAGGAAAAACTGTTTTTT. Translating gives CSARGEEKLFF.